Below, one T cell receptor beta chain is given with its context. The germline gives CDR1 SNHLY, CDR2 FYNNEI. The CDR3 contains 14 residues. With 8 bases clipped from V and 12 bases from J, the junction kept 16 bases outside the gene matches. These data come from a study of T cells after yellow fever vaccination. In TCRdb, the 5' RACE reads were re-called with MiXCR into one record per CDR3 protein. The table shows some 600,000 distinct CDR3 sequences, with 9% to 15% occurring only once. The sequence derives from a young man who received the YFV17D yellow fever vaccine. The specimen was PBMCs, collected on the day of the yellow fever booster vaccination. The chain carries TRBV2 and TRBJ1-5; 7 nucleotides align to TRBD1. CDR3 bases: TGTGCCAGCTCCTCGGAGAGACAGGGTAAACGCCAGCATTTT. Its translation: CASSSERQGKRQHF.